This T cell receptor beta chain was recovered during a study of technical replicates of blood from a handful of donors. Profiled with immunoSEQ multiplex PCR; TCRdb holds only in-frame clones, not every one. This repertoire shows about 71,000 clones, 88% found once; its top ten account for 4.5% to 5%. CDR1 MNHEY and CDR2 SMNVEV come from the germline V gene (reference sequence). Trimming took 5 bases from V and 2 from J, leaving 16 bases between them. The CDR3 covers 16 residues. The sample taken for sequencing was PBMCs. The TCR originated in a human donor in good health. Some clones in this sample may be carry-over from other donors' samples. The chain employs TRBV27 and TRBJ1-5, with D hard to call. CDR3 DNA sequence: TGTGCCAGCAGTCCGCACAGAGTTTCGGGCAATCAGCCCCAGCATTTT. Protein sequence: CASSPHRVSGNQPQHF.